Below are 20 T cell receptor beta chains sequenced from a single sample in a study of T-cell memory formation after mild COVID-19. TCRdb analysed the 5' RACE reads with MiXCR anew, one entry per CDR3 protein. Among hundreds of thousands of distinct CDR3 sequences listed, around 24% were seen once. Sequencing was performed on PBMCs or a T cell subset sorted from them (not recorded which). These receptors all come from an adult woman who had mild COVID-19 (a few samples of this study predate the infection). Cell type and time point are not known.

This clonotype was recorded a few times. The V and J genes are TRBV3-1 and TRBJ1-5; 7 bases match TRBD1. Germline V CDR1 and CDR2: LGHDT, YNNKEL (reference sequence). This CDR3 has 16 amino acids. The V gene end was trimmed by 5 bases and the J gene end by 0 bases; junction bases not matched to a gene: 7. DNA of the CDR3: TGTGCCAGCAGCTTTGGGACAGCCTATAGCAATCAGCCCCAGCATTTT. Translating it yields CASSFGTAYSNQPQHF.

This clonotype showed up just a few times. The gene calls are TRBV6-1 and TRBJ1-1; unclear D gene. The length of the CDR3 is 13 residues. From germline, CDR1 is MNHNS and CDR2 SASEGT. V lost 5 bases and J lost 3, with 10 bases in between. CDR3 sequence (DNA): TGTGCCAGCAGTTATCAGGAGGACACTGAAGCTTTCTTT. Translated, it gives CASSYQEDTEAFF.

V and J are TRBV20-1 and TRBJ2-1, with D possibly being TRBD2 (7 bases). Deletions cut 2 bases from V and 0 bases from J, with 14 bases between. CDR3 size: 16 residues. The germline V gene has CDR1 DFQATT and CDR2 SNEGSKA (reference sequence). The CDR3 here is CSARWVGGGSYNEQFF. The CDR3 bases are TGCAGTGCTAGATGGGTGGGAGGGGGCTCCTACAATGAGCAGTTCTTC.

The chain links TRBV6-7 to TRBJ2-7, with a tentative D call TRBD1 (5 bases). TRBV6-7 carries the ORF label, with uncertain function. V was cut by 8 bases and J by 0 bases, with 23 bases left in between. The CDR3 has 17 residues. CDR3 in DNA: TGTGCCAGCTCCCCAGGGCAGGCTCAATCACTCTCCTACGAGCAGTACTTC. The encoded protein is CASSPGQAQSLSYEQYF.

V and J are TRBV4-1 and TRBJ2-7; D gene uncertain. This CDR3 has 13 amino acids. Germline V gives CDR1 MGHRA, CDR2 YSYEKL. Between the trimmed V and J ends, which lost 0 bases and 6 bases, there was a span of 9 bases. Here the CDR3 reads CASSQETGLEQYF. The CDR3 nucleotides are TGCGCCAGCAGCCAAGAGACTGGGCTCGAGCAGTACTTC.

The J gene is TRBJ2-1, the V gene TRBV2; the D is unclear. Looked up from germline, CDR1 is SNHLY and CDR2 is FYNNEI. V gave up 7 bases and J gave up 0 bases, with 10 bases separating them. This CDR3 has 14 residues. The CDR3 spells CASNDLSSYNEQFF. The CDR3 nucleotides read TGTGCCAGCAATGACTTGAGCTCCTACAATGAGCAGTTCTTC.

This clonotype occurred many times. This chain links TRBV12-3 or TRBV12-4 with TRBJ1-1; 7 nucleotides agree with TRBD1. With 6 bases clipped from V and 5 bases from J, the junction kept 6 bases outside the gene matches. The CDR3 loop spans 13 amino acids. The CDR3 coding sequence is TGTGCCAGCAGAAGACAGGGCGGAACTGAAGCTTTCTTT. Amino acid sequence: CASRRQGGTEAFF.

The chain employs TRBV29-1 and TRBJ2-1; D is tentatively TRBD1 or TRBD2 (5 bases each). With 4 bases removed from V and 2 bases from J, the gap between germline ends came to 18 bases. Germline loops: CDR1 SQVTM, CDR2 ANQGSEA. This CDR3 region has 16 residues. Here the CDR3 DNA reads TGCAGCGTTGTCGGCGAGGGACCCTTAACCTACAATGAGCAGTTCTTC. Amino acids: CSVVGEGPLTYNEQFF.

This clonotype came up a few times. The chain joins TRBV5-1 to TRBJ2-7; the D call may be TRBD1 or TRBD2 (7 bases each). The CDR3 spans 17 residues. From germline, CDR1 is SGHRS and CDR2 YFSETQ. V was cut by 6 bases and J by 3 bases, with 25 bases left in between. DNA for the CDR3: TGCGCCAGCAAAGCGGGGACAGCGGGATCGCCAAGCTACGAGCAGTACTTC. Amino acids: CASKAGTAGSPSYEQYF. The full variable domain, completed using reference TRBV5-1 and TRBJ2-7, is KAGVTQTPRYLIKTRGQQVTLSCSPISGHRSVSWYQQTPGQGLQFLFEYFSETQRNKGNFPGRFSGRQFSNSRSEMNVSTLELGDSALYLCASKAGTAGSPSYEQYFGPGTRLTVT.

Here the CDR3 DNA reads TGCGCCAGCAGCTTCACCGGGACAGGGGCCTTCAATGAGCAGTTCTTC. Amino acids: CASSFTGTGAFNEQFF. The chain uses TRBV5-1 and TRBJ2-1, with 10 positions matching TRBD1. The germline V gene has CDR1 SGHRS and CDR2 YFSETQ. After removal of 2 bases from V and 6 bases from J, the junction contained 8 bases not matched to a gene. The CDR3 covers 16 residues.

This clonotype came up once. J is TRBJ1-5 and V is TRBV7-9; 7 bases map to TRBD1. Germline V gene data show CDR1 as SEHNR and CDR2 as FQNEAQ (reference sequence). The CDR3 contains 17 residues. Trimming cost V 5 bases and J 0 bases; bases outside gene matches: 10. The CDR3: CASSHDRDLYSNQPQHF. CDR3 in DNA: TGTGCCAGCAGCCACGACAGGGATCTGTATAGCAATCAGCCCCAGCATTTT.

The chain is built from TRBV5-1 and TRBJ1-2; D may be TRBD1 (5 bases). The V and J ends lost 1 base and 11 bases respectively, with 15 bases between them. Germline CDR1 SGHRS, CDR2 YFSETQ. This CDR3 spans 13 amino acids. The CDR3 DNA sequence: TGCGCCAGCAGCTTGAGCCGGGGGTTCGGGTACACCTTC. It encodes CASSLSRGFGYTF. Looking up the rest from reference TRBV5-1 and TRBJ1-2 gives the full variable domain: KAGVTQTPRYLIKTRGQQVTLSCSPISGHRSVSWYQQTPGQGLQFLFEYFSETQRNKGNFPGRFSGRQFSNSRSEMNVSTLELGDSALYLCASSLSRGFGYTFGSGTRLTVV.

This clonotype turned up a few times. The rearrangement joins TRBV13 to TRBJ2-1; 10 nucleotides align to TRBD2. Trimming removed 6 bases from V and 9 bases from J; junction bases left unmatched: 11. The germline V gene has CDR1 PRHDT and CDR2 FYEKMQ (reference sequence). CDR3 length equals 15 residues. The CDR3 DNA reads as TGTGCCAGCAGACCCAGCGGGGGGGCGGTGCGTGAGCAGTTCTTC. Translating it yields CASRPSGGAVREQFF.

The chain has TRBV9 and TRBJ2-1, with D maybe TRBD2 (6 bases). Germline assignment: CDR1 SGDLS and CDR2 YYNGEE. The CDR3 spans 15 residues. The V gene lost 0 bases and the J gene lost 7 bases, with 14 bases spanning the gap. CDR3 amino acids: CASSVGGTRKNEQFF. The CDR3 coding sequence is TGTGCCAGCAGCGTAGGCGGGACCCGTAAAAATGAGCAGTTCTTC.

V usage is TRBV7-9 and J usage is TRBJ1-5; 7 bases map to TRBD1. J lost 7 bases, V lost 10 bases, and 10 bases had no gene match. This CDR3 contains 13 residues. The V gene's germline CDR1 is SEHNR and CDR2 FQNEAQ (reference sequence). As DNA, the CDR3 is TGTGCCATCACGACAGGGACGTGGCAGCCCCAGCATTTT. It codes for CAITTGTWQPQHF.

This clonotype was counted between two and nine times. The genes are TRBV25-1 and TRBJ2-4; D call uncertain. V lost 5 bases and J lost 7, with 6 bases in between. Germline V gene data show CDR1 as MGHDK and CDR2 as SYGVNS. CDR3 length: 11 amino acids. CDR3 nucleotide sequence: TGTGCCAGCAGTTTTACGAACATTCAGTACTTC. This encodes CASSFTNIQYF.

V is TRBV7-9 and J is TRBJ2-5; TRBD2 matches at 8 bases. Germline CDR1 is SEHNR and CDR2 is FQNEAQ (reference sequence). V was pared by 0 bases and J by 6 bases, with 6 bases of the junction left unmatched. This CDR3 contains 15 residues. CDR3 coding DNA: TGTGCCAGCAGCTTAGCTTACGCGGGAGGCCAGACCCAGTACTTC. It codes for CASSLAYAGGQTQYF.

This clonotype came up a few times. The chain is built from TRBV12-3 or TRBV12-4 and TRBJ2-3, with 7 bases matching TRBD1. The CDR3 is made up of 15 amino acids. V was pared by 6 bases and J by 4 bases, with 10 bases of the junction left unmatched. CDR3 DNA sequence: TGTGCCAGCAGCCTTCAGGGGGTCGTCGCAGATACGCAGTATTTT. Encoded protein: CASSLQGVVADTQYF.

The chain carries TRBV23-1 and TRBJ1-1; D ambiguous. TRBV23-1 is treated as an ORF (open reading frame) with a function not yet certain. The CDR3 is 14 residues long. V was pared by 4 bases and J by 1 base, with 10 bases between. CDR3 DNA sequence: TGCGCCAGCAGTCGAATGCCCCCGAACACTGAAGCTTTCTTT. Amino acids: CASSRMPPNTEAFF.

This chain links TRBV19 with TRBJ1-1; 12 nucleotides agree with TRBD1. Germline-derived CDR1 and CDR2 are LNHDA and SQIVND (reference sequence). The CDR3 extends over 16 amino acids. Unmatched junction bases numbered 11, after V lost 8 bases and J lost 4 bases. CDR3 nucleotides: TGTGCCAGTGAACCGGGACAGGGGGCTCTGGGCACTGAAGCTTTCTTT. Protein sequence: CASEPGQGALGTEAFF.